The 11 T cell receptor beta chains below all came from one sample that was sequenced in a study of T-cell reconstitution after alpha-beta-depleted transplantation in children. A library of TCRbeta sequences, prepared with unique molecular identifiers, was generated. TCRdb used MiXCR to reprocess the PCR reads, holding one entry per CDR3 protein. The sample shows hundreds of thousands of distinct CDR3 sequences, more than 10% of them seen only once. Sequencing was performed on PBMCs from the stem cell graft donor, taken from the stem cell graft. These receptors were taken from a human donor who donated a stem cell graft to a child with acute lymphoblastic leukemia.

In this sample, this clonotype turned up many times. The chain combines TRBV4-3 with TRBJ1-2; no clear D gene. CDR3 length equals 16 residues. V lost 1 base to trimming and J lost 6 bases, with 18 bases between them. Germline CDR1 and CDR2: LGHNA and YSLEER. In DNA form, the CDR3 reads TGCGCCAGCAGCCAAGGAGGAAGGGATTTGACGAATGGCTACACCTTC. Encoded protein: CASSQGGRDLTNGYTF.

There are many counts of this clonotype. The rearrangement uses TRBV7-2 and TRBJ2-7; the match to TRBD1 covers 10 bases. The CDR3 loop spans 12 amino acids. J lost 6 bases, V lost 5 bases, and 1 base had no gene match. Germline values: CDR1 SGHTA, CDR2 FQGNSA. The DNA of the CDR3 is TGTGCCAGCAGCCGGGACAGGGGCGAGCAGTACTTC. As protein: CASSRDRGEQYF.

This clonotype has ten or more counts. The chain links TRBV28 to TRBJ2-4; the match to TRBD2 covers 7 bases. Germline assignment: CDR1 MDHEN and CDR2 SYDVKM. The length of the CDR3 is 12 residues. V lost 8 bases to trimming and J lost 5 bases; unmatched junction nucleotides: 3. CDR3 nucleotide sequence: TGTGCCAGCGCTGCGGGGGAAAACATTCAGTACTTC. This encodes CASAAGENIQYF.

This chain links TRBV18 with TRBJ2-5; TRBD1 is a possible D gene (5 bases). This CDR3 is built from 13 residues. CDR1 is KGHSH, CDR2 LQKENI, per germline. V dropped 5 bases and J dropped 3 bases, with 10 bases sitting between them. The CDR3 loop is CASSSSREETQYF. CDR3 coding DNA: TGTGCCAGCTCATCGTCCAGGGAAGAGACCCAGTACTTC.

This clonotype has ten or more counts. The chain is built from TRBV9 and TRBJ2-2; 7 bases are shared with TRBD1. Trimming at V came to 6 bases and at J to 1 base, leaving 9 bases not matched to a gene. The V gene's germline CDR1 is SGDLS and CDR2 YYNGEE. This CDR3 spans 16 amino acids. The CDR3 reads CASTLARTGNTGELFF. The CDR3 bases are TGTGCCAGCACCCTAGCACGGACAGGGAACACCGGGGAGCTGTTTTTT.

This clonotype was detected many times. CDR3 in amino acids: CASSPLTSGRALNEQFF. The CDR3 bases are TGCGCCAGCAGCCCCCTGACTAGCGGGAGGGCCCTCAATGAGCAGTTCTTC. The chain is built from TRBV5-1 and TRBJ2-1, with 14 bases matching TRBD2. Losses at the gene ends were 4 bases for V and 6 bases for J; bases not matched to a gene: 9. The germline gives CDR1 SGHRS, CDR2 YFSETQ. The CDR3 has 17 residues. The variable domain in full, completed from reference TRBV5-1 and TRBJ2-1, reads KAGVTQTPRYLIKTRGQQVTLSCSPISGHRSVSWYQQTPGQGLQFLFEYFSETQRNKGNFPGRFSGRQFSNSRSEMNVSTLELGDSALYLCASSPLTSGRALNEQFFGPGTRLTVL.

This clonotype has at least ten counts. The chain uses TRBV28 and TRBJ1-4, with D unclear. CDR1 and CDR2 from the germline V gene are MDHEN and SYDVKM. The CDR3 runs 15 residues. Trimming stripped 7 bases from V and 4 bases from J, with 16 bases between. CDR3 protein: CASTLRAGYNEKLFF. CDR3 nucleotides: TGTGCCAGCACATTAAGGGCGGGCTATAATGAAAAACTGTTTTTT.

This clonotype was observed at least ten times. The chain recombines TRBV6-1 with TRBJ2-7; 12 positions agree with TRBD2. The V and J ends lost 5 bases and 6 bases, in that order; junction bases with no gene match: 5. The CDR3 has 14 residues. The germline CDR1 and CDR2 sequences are MNHNS and SASEGT. This CDR3 is CASSRLAGESEQYF. CDR3 sequence (DNA): TGTGCCAGCAGTCGACTAGCGGGAGAAAGCGAGCAGTACTTC.

This clonotype has just a few counts. The rearrangement uses TRBV15 and TRBJ2-5, with 7 bases matching TRBD1. V trimming: 2 bases; J trimming: 4 bases; junction bases outside the gene matches: 4. The V gene's germline CDR1 is LNHNV and CDR2 YYDKDF (reference sequence). This CDR3 is built from 14 residues. CDR3 protein: CATSRKGAGETQYF. Here the CDR3 DNA reads TGTGCCACCAGCAGAAAGGGGGCGGGAGAGACCCAGTACTTC. Full variable domain (missing parts from reference TRBV15 and TRBJ2-5): DAMVIQNPRYQVTQFGKPVTLSCSQTLNHNVMYWYQQKSSQAPKLLFHYYDKDFNNEADTPDNFQSRRPNTSFCFLDIRSPGLGDTAMYLCATSRKGAGETQYFGPGTRLLVL.

This clonotype was detected many times. J is TRBJ2-7 and V is TRBV4-3; D is undetermined. CDR3 length equals 15 residues. V shed 1 base and J shed 6 bases, with 16 bases lying between them. CDR1 is LGHNA, CDR2 YSLEER, per germline. CDR3 sequence reads: CASSQGQPGYGEQYF. For the CDR3, the DNA is TGCGCCAGCAGCCAAGGCCAGCCGGGTTACGGCGAGCAGTACTTC.

This clonotype has at least ten counts. CDR3 in DNA: TGTGCCAGCAGTCCCGCGCCAGATCCCGAGCAGTACTTC. It encodes CASSPAPDPEQYF. The genes are TRBV12-3 or TRBV12-4 and TRBJ2-7; D remains ambiguous. The CDR3 is 13 amino acids. V lost 5 bases, J lost 6 bases, and 14 bases lay in between.